This TCR beta chain came from a study of blood T cell repertoires in COVID-19. Some clones are missing from TCRdb's copy, which holds only in-frame ones; the method was immunoSEQ multiplex PCR. The repertoire holds around 150,000 clones, with about 93% as singletons. The CDR3 extends over 14 amino acids. CDR1 and CDR2 from the germline V gene are MDHEN and SYDVKM. J was trimmed by 7 bases and V by 10 bases; bases with no gene match: 11. The sequenced sample was peripheral blood. This chain uses TRBV28 with TRBJ2-1; 9 nucleotides match TRBD2. The clonotype was recovered from a woman aged 50 to 60 with acute or convalescent COVID-19. The DNA for the CDR3 is TGTGCCATCCAGACTAGCGGAGCCGGAAATGAGCAGTTCTTC. It specifies CAIQTSGAGNEQFF.